This TCR beta chain was retrieved from a study of T cell responses to AZD1222 COVID-19 vaccine. The CDR3 covers 15 residues. In germline, CDR1 is SGHRS, CDR2 YFSETQ. V lost 0 bases to trimming and J lost 7 bases, with 14 bases between them. Findings of the study overall: White British people made up most donors, females outnumbered males, and clonal diversity was possibly underestimated. Spike-specific TCR repertoires showed rising breadth and depth after two AZD1222 doses.

Sequencing used immunoSEQ multiplex PCR; TCRdb keeps in-frame clones, though not all of them. The sample includes about 86,000 clones, around 89% of them seen just once. Concerning this clone: Its antigen is as yet unknown.

The gene calls are TRBV5-1 and TRBJ2-1; D possibly corresponds to TRBD2 (5 bases). The sample in question was peripheral blood, obtained 28 days after the second AZD1222 dose. This TCR was recovered from an adult who received the AZD1222 COVID-19 vaccine. The CDR3 nucleotides are TGCGCCAGCAGCTTGGAGTCCTTCACGGGGAATGAGCAGTTCTTC. Translated, it gives CASSLESFTGNEQFF.